Listed below are T cell receptor beta chains from one sample, sequenced in a study of blood T cell repertoires in COVID-19. Repertoires were generated with immunoSEQ multiplex PCR, while TCRdb's copy carries only in-frame clones and drops some. Of approximately 80,000 clones listed, approximately 85% were seen once; the top ten hold around 9.6%. Sequencing used peripheral blood. The receptors shown here come from a man aged 45-65 years with COVID-19, enrolled during active disease. CDR3s include the opening cysteine and the closing phenylalanine or tryptophan. D genes are given only for firm matches. The listing skips clone size in some rows; elsewhere it reads once, few, many or a size class.

d_gene,abundance,v_gene,j_gene,CDR3nt,CDR3aa
TRBD1,NA,TRBV18,TRBJ2-7,TGTGCCAGCTCACCAGCAGGGGGCGTCTACGAGCAGTACTTC,CASSPAGGVYEQYF
TRBD2,NA,TRBV6-1,TRBJ2-7,TGTGCCAGCAGTGAAGACCCTAGCGGGACATACGAGCAGTACTTC,CASSEDPSGTYEQYF
NA,NA,TRBV7-3,TRBJ2-3,TGTGCCAGCAGCTTAAGCGGGACAGATACGCAGTATTTT,CASSLSGTDTQYF
TRBD1,once,TRBV5-4,TRBJ1-2,TGTGCCAGCAGCTTGGTATTACAGGGGGACTATGGCTACACCTTC,CASSLVLQGDYGYTF
NA,NA,TRBV4-3,TRBJ2-5,TGCGCCAGCAGCCTGGCAGGGTATCGGGAGACCCAGTACTTC,CASSLAGYRETQYF
TRBD2,NA,TRBV29-1,TRBJ2-1,TGCAGCGTTGGGGTAAGGACTAGCGGGATGATCAGTGAGCAGTTCTTC,CSVGVRTSGMISEQFF
TRBD1,NA,TRBV27,TRBJ1-1,TGTGCCAGCAGCCCAGACAGGGTTTCCACTGAAGCTTTCTTT,CASSPDRVSTEAFF
NA,NA,TRBV3-1/TRBV3-2,TRBJ1-6,TGTGCCAGCAGCCCTTTAGGGGAACATTCACCCCTCCACTTT,CASSPLGEHSPLHF
TRBD1,once,TRBV7-9,TRBJ1-4,TGTGCCAGCAGCTCGGACAGGGGACGTAATGAAAAACTGTTTTTT,CASSSDRGRNEKLFF
TRBD1,few,TRBV29-1,TRBJ1-1,TGCAGCGTTGGTTTCAGGGGGGACACTGAAGCTTTCTTT,CSVGFRGDTEAFF
NA,NA,TRBV5-4,TRBJ1-6,TGTGCCAGCAGCTTGGGAGGGGGAAATAATTCACCCCTCCACTTT,CASSLGGGNNSPLHF
TRBD1,NA,TRBV3-1/TRBV3-2,TRBJ2-7,TGTGCCAGCAGCCGGGGGACAGAGACCGACGAGCAGTACTTC,CASSRGTETDEQYF
TRBD1,NA,TRBV19,TRBJ1-2,TGTGCCAGTATAGGACAGGACTACTATGGCTACACCTTC,CASIGQDYYGYTF
NA,NA,TRBV19,TRBJ2-2,TGTGCCAGTAGTGATCAGCGGAGGAACACCGGGGAGCTGTTTTTT,CASSDQRRNTGELFF
TRBD1,NA,TRBV19,TRBJ1-2,TGTGCCAGTAGAGAGTCGGACAGGGAACACGGCTACACCTTC,CASRESDREHGYTF
NA,NA,TRBV24-1,TRBJ2-3,TGTGCCACCAGTGAGGGAGCCGATACGCAGTATTTT,CATSEGADTQYF
NA,once,TRBV6-5,TRBJ2-7,TGTGCCAGCAGTTACGGGGCTAGCGTAGCCTACGAGCAGTACTTC,CASSYGASVAYEQYF
NA,once,TRBV4-1,TRBJ2-1,TGCGCCAGCAGCCAAGATCCAGACTACACTCCCTCAAGGGCGGAGCAGTTCTTC,CASSQDPDYTPSRAEQFF